These 9 T cell receptor beta chains share one sample of origin, sequenced in a study of prognosis after radiotherapy for stage I lung cancer. With two-round multiplex PCR, TCR beta CDR3 sequences were amplified from genomic DNA. Each TRBV and TRBJ gene had its own primer in the first PCR round. TCRdb analysed the multiplex PCR reads with MiXCR anew, one entry per CDR3 protein. This table has about 27,000 distinct CDR3 sequences, 35% to 55% appearing once. The specimen was PBMCs, collected before or after stereotactic body radiation therapy (not recorded which). These receptors all stem from a donor over 45 with non-small cell lung cancer.

About this clonotype itself: A far larger clone lies a single base away; this is likely a read error. V and J are TRBV7-8 and TRBJ1-1, with D hard to call. CDR3 length equals 14 residues. The V end lost 5 bases, the J end lost 8 bases, and 18 bases lay between the germline ends. From germline, CDR1 is SGHVS and CDR2 FQNEAQ. DNA of the CDR3: TGTGCCAGCAGCCGATCCGGGAGTCGTATAGAAGCTTTCTTT. Translation: CASSRSGSRIEAFF.

The V gene is TRBV6-1, the J gene TRBJ2-1; 9 nucleotides align to TRBD2. J was trimmed by 5 bases and V by 7 bases; bases with no gene match: 6. Germline values: CDR1 MNHNS, CDR2 SASEGT. This CDR3 region has 14 residues. As DNA, the CDR3 is TGTGCCAGCATGGGACTAGCAACTCACAATGAGCAGTTCTTC. As protein: CASMGLATHNEQFF.

This clonotype counts as medium-sized. The J gene is TRBJ1-1, the V gene TRBV6-5; D possibly corresponds to TRBD1 (5 bases). V gave up 0 bases and J gave up 1 base, with 9 bases separating them. Germline V gene lookup returns CDR1 MNHEY and CDR2 SVGAGI. The CDR3 spans 15 residues. CDR3 region: CASSYSRTPNTEAFF. The DNA of the CDR3 is TGTGCCAGCAGTTACTCGAGGACACCGAACACTGAAGCTTTCTTT.

The gene calls are TRBV30 and TRBJ1-5, with 7 bases identical to TRBD1. V lost 2 bases and J lost 3; bases outside the gene matches: 10. The CDR3 consists of 16 residues. Germline CDR1 GTSNPN, CDR2 SVGIG (reference sequence). CDR3 coding DNA: TGTGCCTGGAGTTCAATACAGGGGCGTTACAATCAGCCCCAGCATTTT. Protein: CAWSSIQGRYNQPQHF.

The sample holds many counts of this clonotype. The genes are TRBV7-2 and TRBJ2-1; D ambiguous. Trimming stripped 2 bases from V and 5 bases from J, with 7 bases between. Looked up from germline, CDR1 is SGHTA and CDR2 is FQGNSA. The CDR3 length is 13 residues. The CDR3 region has the DNA TGTGCCAGCAGCTTATGGTCCGACAATGAGCAGTTCTTC. Its translation is CASSLWSDNEQFF.

V and J are TRBV28 and TRBJ2-7; no clear D. CDR3 size: 13 residues. V was cut by 6 bases and J by 6 bases, with 15 bases left in between. CDR1 is MDHEN, CDR2 SYDVKM, per germline. The CDR3: CASRFPPLSEQYF. The CDR3 region has the DNA TGTGCCAGCAGGTTCCCCCCGTTATCCGAGCAGTACTTC.

The chain recombines TRBV27 with TRBJ1-5; 10 nucleotides agree with TRBD1. This CDR3 region has 15 residues. Germline V gives CDR1 MNHEY, CDR2 SMNVEV (reference sequence). The V segment lost 6 bases and the J segment 13 bases; nucleotides outside the gene matches: 15. The CDR3 region has the DNA TGTGCCAGCAGACTGGGACAGGGGAGCAATCAGCAACAGCATTTT. It translates to CASRLGQGSNQQQHF.

The sample holds many counts of this clonotype. This chain links TRBV6-1 with TRBJ1-5; D may be TRBD1 (5 bases). V lost 6 bases, J lost 6 bases, and 15 bases lay in between. This CDR3 has 14 amino acids. CDR1 and CDR2 (germline): MNHNS, SASEGT. CDR3 in DNA: TGTGCCAGCAGCCAGGGATTCCAGGTTCAGCCCCAGCATTTT. It translates to CASSQGFQVQPQHF.

In this sample, this clonotype turned up a few times. V is TRBV30 and J is TRBJ1-6, with a possible D match to TRBD1 (6 bases). The CDR3 consists of 14 residues. Germline V gives CDR1 GTSNPN, CDR2 SVGIG (reference sequence). V was pared by 2 bases and J by 10 bases, with 15 bases between. CDR3 coding DNA: TGTGCCTGGAGTACAGGGAATCTAGGCTCACCCCTCCACTTT. This gives the protein CAWSTGNLGSPLHF.